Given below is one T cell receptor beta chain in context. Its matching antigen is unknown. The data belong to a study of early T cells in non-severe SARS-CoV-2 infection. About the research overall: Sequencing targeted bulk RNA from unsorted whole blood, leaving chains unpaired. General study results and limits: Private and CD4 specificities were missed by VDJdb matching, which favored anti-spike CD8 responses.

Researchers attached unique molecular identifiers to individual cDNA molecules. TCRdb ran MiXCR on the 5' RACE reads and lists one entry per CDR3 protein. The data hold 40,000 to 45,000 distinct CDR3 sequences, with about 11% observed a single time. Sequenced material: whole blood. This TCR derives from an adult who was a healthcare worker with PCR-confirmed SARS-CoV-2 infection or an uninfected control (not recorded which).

In DNA form, the CDR3 reads TGTGCCAGCAGCGCGCCGGGGTACAACACCGGGGAGCTGTTTTTT. This sequence encodes CASSAPGYNTGELFF. The chain uses TRBV9 and TRBJ2-2; a possible D gene is TRBD2 (5 bases). There are 15 residues in the CDR3. From germline, CDR1 is SGDLS and CDR2 YYNGEE. V was clipped by 3 bases and J by 2 bases, with 11 bases between them.